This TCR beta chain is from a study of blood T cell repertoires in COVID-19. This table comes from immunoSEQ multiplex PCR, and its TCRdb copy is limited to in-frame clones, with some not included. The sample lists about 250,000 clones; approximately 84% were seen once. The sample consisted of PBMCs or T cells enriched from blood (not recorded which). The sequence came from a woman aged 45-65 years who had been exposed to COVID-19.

CDR3 residues: CATSRDGQGGEKLFF. CDR3 bases: TGTGCCACCAGCAGAGATGGGCAGGGTGGAGAAAAACTGTTTTTT. The chain recombines TRBV15 with TRBJ1-4, with a tentative D call TRBD1 (5 bases). The V gene's germline CDR1 is LNHNV and CDR2 YYDKDF (reference sequence). This CDR3 contains 15 residues. Trimming pared 0 bases from V and 8 bases from J, leaving 13 bases between.